This T cell receptor (beta chain) was captured by sequencing in a study of T cells in Graves' hyperthyroidism and ophthalmopathy. Amplified TCR beta CDR3 regions came from RNA transcripts. The TCR CDR3 was amplified in a first-round RT-PCR using the HTBI primer set. In TCRdb, the multiplex PCR reads were re-called with MiXCR into one record per CDR3 protein. The table includes 300,000 or so distinct CDR3 sequences, more than 15% detected once. Diagnosis relied on clinical symptoms, serum thyroxine and TRAb, thyroid ultrasound and orbital computed tomography. This clonotype was recorded many times. Its target is not known. The germline V gene encodes CDR1 SGHNT and CDR2 YENEEA. This CDR3 comprises 16 residues. The trim removed 5 bases at V and 2 bases at J, leaving 11 bases unmatched. Study results and limitations: Progression to ophthalmopathy was predicted a median of 6.5 months early.

The chain employs TRBV11-3 and TRBJ2-7, with 8 bases aligning to TRBD2. The specimen sequenced was blood. The TCR sequence derives from an older woman with Graves' ophthalmopathy. The CDR3 DNA reads as TGTGCCAGCAGCCTAGGTTCGGGAGGGTCCCCCTACGAGCAGTACTTC. Protein sequence: CASSLGSGGSPYEQYF.